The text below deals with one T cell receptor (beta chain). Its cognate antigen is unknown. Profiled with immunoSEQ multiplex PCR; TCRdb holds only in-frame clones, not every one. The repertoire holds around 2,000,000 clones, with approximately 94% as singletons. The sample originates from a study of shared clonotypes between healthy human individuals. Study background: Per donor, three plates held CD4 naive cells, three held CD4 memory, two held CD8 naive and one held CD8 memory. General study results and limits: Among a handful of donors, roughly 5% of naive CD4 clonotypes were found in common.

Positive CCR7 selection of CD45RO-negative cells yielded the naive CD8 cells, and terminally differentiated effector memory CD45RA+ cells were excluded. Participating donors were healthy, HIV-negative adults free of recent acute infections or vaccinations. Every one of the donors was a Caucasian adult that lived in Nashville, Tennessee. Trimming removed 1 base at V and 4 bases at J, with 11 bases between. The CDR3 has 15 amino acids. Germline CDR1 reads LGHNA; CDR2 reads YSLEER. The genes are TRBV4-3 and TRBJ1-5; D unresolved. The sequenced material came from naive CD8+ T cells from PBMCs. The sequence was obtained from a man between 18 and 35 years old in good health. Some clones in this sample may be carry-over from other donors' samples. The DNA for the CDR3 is TGCGCCAGCAGCCAAGCCGCGGGCTTGAATCAGCCCCAGCATTTT. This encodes CASSQAAGLNQPQHF.